This is a list of T cell receptor beta chains from one sample in a study of CD8+CD57+ T cells in acquired aplastic anemia. TCRdb independently ran MiXCR on the reads; one entry per CDR3 protein. This sample has fewer than 250,000 distinct CDR3 sequences, with around 46% found just once. The sequencing input was sorted CD4+, CD8+, or CD8+CD57+ T cells (not recorded which) from PBMCs. Receptor source: a human donor with aplastic anemia. The CDR3 runs from the conserved cysteine through the conserved F or W. The D gene is left open where the match is weak. Rows may omit the clone size; those that give it use once, few, many or a size class.

d_call	v_call	clone_size	j_call	cdr3_aa	cdr3_nt
-	TRBV25-1	many	TRBJ2-5	CASIRGHQETQYF	TGTGCCAGCATAAGGGGACATCAAGAGACCCAGTACTTC
TRBD2	TRBV20-1	-	TRBJ2-5	CSASSGTSGDQETQYF	TGCAGTGCTAGTTCGGGGACTAGCGGGGATCAAGAGACCCAGTACTTC
-	TRBV5-5	many	TRBJ1-1	CASSLAARTGDTEAFF	TGTGCCAGCAGCTTGGCCGCCAGGACCGGCGACACTGAAGCTTTCTTT
TRBD2	TRBV9	many	TRBJ2-7	CASSAGGAADEQYF	TGTGCCAGCAGCGCGGGGGGGGCTGCCGACGAGCAGTACTTC
TRBD2	TRBV2	-	TRBJ2-7	CASRGNGLAGAEQYF	TGTGCCAGCAGGGGCAATGGACTAGCGGGGGCCGAGCAGTACTTC
-	TRBV5-4	many	TRBJ2-7	CASSLYGDYEQYF	TGTGCCAGCAGCTTGTATGGTGACTACGAGCAGTACTTC
-	TRBV6-1	many	TRBJ1-2	CASRPVDYGYTF	TGTGCCAGCAGACCGGTGGATTATGGCTACACCTTC
-	TRBV9	-	TRBJ2-2	CASSVGGEVGELFF	TGTGCCAGCAGCGTAGGAGGGGAGGTCGGGGAGCTGTTTTTT
-	TRBV5-4	-	TRBJ2-7	CASSQERTVPYEQYF	TGCGCCAGCAGCCAAGAAAGGACTGTACCATACGAGCAGTACTTC
-	TRBV6-2/TRBV6-3	many	TRBJ1-1	CASSYSDRLEAFF	TGTGCCAGCAGTTACTCAGACAGGCTTGAAGCTTTCTTT
-	TRBV9	-	TRBJ1-6	CASSATRIGNSPLHF	TGTGCCAGCAGCGCGACGAGGATCGGGAATTCACCCCTCCACTTT
-	TRBV4-1	many	TRBJ1-1	CASSQGGIVGEAFF	TGCGCCAGCAGCCAGGGAGGGATCGTTGGTGAAGCTTTCTTT
TRBD2	TRBV20-1	-	TRBJ2-2	CSARAAGGLFF	TGCAGTGCTAGAGCGGCGGGGGGGCTGTTTTTT
-	TRBV5-4	once	TRBJ2-7	CASSRDPLYEQYF	TGTGCCAGCAGCCGGGACCCCTTATACGAGCAGTACTTC
TRBD2	TRBV15	-	TRBJ2-3	CATSRNSGGTRNTQYF	TGTGCCACCAGCAGAAATAGCGGGGGGACCCGAAATACGCAGTATTTT
-	TRBV10-3	few	TRBJ2-7	CAISDPGQPYEQYF	TGTGCCATCAGTGACCCAGGACAGCCCTACGAGCAGTACTTC
-	TRBV7-9	once	TRBJ1-2	CASSLERGSEGYTF	TGTGCCAGCAGCTTAGAAAGGGGGAGCGAGGGCTACACCTTC
TRBD2	TRBV28	-	TRBJ2-7	CASSALAGGYEQYF	TGTGCCAGCAGTGCCCTAGCGGGGGGGTACGAGCAGTACTTC
TRBD2	TRBV11-2	-	TRBJ2-3	CASSLGRGTADTQYF	TGTGCCAGCAGCTTAGGGCGGGGGACCGCAGATACGCAGTATTTT
-	TRBV5-6	-	TRBJ1-2	CASSAWTGGGYTF	TGTGCCAGCAGCGCTTGGACGGGGGGTGGCTACACCTTC
TRBD2	TRBV7-6	few	TRBJ2-1	CASSLGLAGVNEQFF	TGTGCCAGCAGCTTGGGACTAGCGGGAGTGAATGAGCAGTTCTTC
-	TRBV10-3	-	TRBJ2-1	CAIREDNEQFF	TGTGCCATCAGGGAGGACAATGAGCAGTTCTTC
TRBD1	TRBV10-3	-	TRBJ1-2	CAISDSGTGYDTF	TGTGCCATCAGTGATTCCGGGACAGGGTATGACACCTTC
-	TRBV9	-	TRBJ2-7	CTSSVAPDIDEQYF	TGTACCAGCAGCGTAGCTCCCGATATCGACGAGCAGTACTTC
TRBD2	TRBV15	few	TRBJ2-3	CATRNVAGGEQYF	TGTGCCACCAGGAATGTAGCGGGGGGCGAGCAGTATTTT
-	TRBV19	-	TRBJ2-7	CASSIDGSSYEQYF	TGTGCCAGTAGTATAGATGGAAGCTCCTACGAGCAGTACTTC
-	TRBV27	few	TRBJ1-5	CASNTTRVNQPQHF	TGTGCCAGCAATACGACTCGGGTTAATCAGCCCCAGCATTTT
-	TRBV7-6	many	TRBJ1-2	CASSPNWVSYGYTF	TGTGCCAGCAGTCCTAATTGGGTGTCCTATGGCTACACCTTC
TRBD1	TRBV4-1	many	TRBJ2-7	CASSQGPDRVTYEQYF	TGCGCCAGCAGCCAAGGTCCCGACAGGGTAACCTACGAGCAGTACTTC
TRBD2	TRBV7-3	many	TRBJ2-3	CASGEGGVGDTQYF	TGTGCCAGCGGGGAGGGAGGGGTAGGCGATACGCAGTATTTT
TRBD2	TRBV19	many	TRBJ2-3	CASSIGLAGGPSTDTQYF	TGTGCCAGTAGTATAGGACTAGCGGGGGGGCCTAGCACAGATACGCAGTATTTT
-	TRBV28	-	TRBJ2-5	CASSLFEQQETQYF	TGTGCCAGCAGTTTATTTGAACAGCAAGAGACCCAGTACTTC
-	TRBV6-2/TRBV6-3	many	TRBJ1-1	CASTTTENTEAFF	TGTGCCAGCACCACCACAGAGAACACTGAAGCTTTCTTT
-	TRBV15	-	TRBJ1-3	CATSRDRAGNTIYF	TGTGCCACCAGCAGAGACCGGGCTGGAAACACCATATATTTT
-	TRBV7-9	-	TRBJ1-1	CASSLFGGGTEAFF	TGTGCCAGCAGCTTATTCGGAGGTGGCACTGAAGCTTTCTTT
TRBD1	TRBV4-1	-	TRBJ1-2	CASSQPWTGEHGFTF	TGCGCCAGCAGCCAACCCTGGACAGGGGAACATGGCTTCACCTTC
-	TRBV27	-	TRBJ2-7	CASSLSRGWEQYF	TGTGCCAGCAGTTTATCGAGAGGGTGGGAGCAGTACTTC
TRBD1	TRBV30	-	TRBJ1-6	CAWSPGQGDSPLHF	TGTGCCTGGAGTCCAGGACAGGGGGATTCACCCCTCCACTTT
TRBD2	TRBV10-3	-	TRBJ2-3	CAISGTVLAGGIDTQYF	TGTGCCATCAGTGGGACTGTTCTAGCGGGGGGGATAGATACGCAGTATTTT
-	TRBV29-1	-	TRBJ2-7	CSVGFSEREQYF	TGCAGCGTTGGGTTCTCCGAAAGGGAGCAGTACTTC
-	TRBV6-1	many	TRBJ1-1	CASSDLTEAFF	TGTGCCAGCAGTGATCTCACTGAAGCTTTCTTT
-	TRBV6-1	few	TRBJ1-5	CASSEIWGRRNQPQHF	TGTGCCAGCAGTGAAATCTGGGGACGGCGGAATCAGCCCCAGCATTTT
-	TRBV5-6	many	TRBJ2-1	CASSWGANEQFF	TGTGCCAGCAGTTGGGGGGCCAATGAGCAGTTCTTC
-	TRBV5-4	many	TRBJ2-5	CASSLSQSLTQETQYF	TGTGCCAGCAGCTTGAGCCAGTCCCTGACCCAAGAGACCCAGTACTTC
-	TRBV10-3	-	TRBJ2-5	CASSYNGGETQYF	TGTGCCAGCAGTTATAATGGGGGGGAGACCCAGTACTTC
-	TRBV28	-	TRBJ1-2	CASTWGQRGNYGYTF	TGTGCCAGCACCTGGGGACAACGCGGAAACTATGGCTACACCTTC